This T cell receptor beta chain originates from a study of T-cell reconstitution after alpha-beta-depleted transplantation in children. This CDR3 contains 15 residues. Germline V gene lookup returns CDR1 SGDLS and CDR2 YYNGEE. Trimming pared 4 bases from V and 0 bases from J, leaving 14 bases between. A library of TCRbeta sequences, prepared with unique molecular identifiers, was generated. One entry per CDR3 protein, called by TCRdb with MiXCR from the PCR reads. There are 450,000 to 600,000 distinct CDR3 sequences in the sample; about 31% occur only once, and 2% to 2.5% lies in the top ten. Source: PBMCs from the stem cell graft donor, taken from the stem cell graft. The genes are TRBV9 and TRBJ2-7; D possibly matches TRBD1 or TRBD2 (5 bases each). The origin of this receptor is a human donor who donated a stem cell graft to a child with aplastic anemia. The CDR3 DNA reads TGTGCCAGCAGCATCGGGACGGTTAGCTCCTACGAGCAGTACTTC. As protein: CASSIGTVSSYEQYF.